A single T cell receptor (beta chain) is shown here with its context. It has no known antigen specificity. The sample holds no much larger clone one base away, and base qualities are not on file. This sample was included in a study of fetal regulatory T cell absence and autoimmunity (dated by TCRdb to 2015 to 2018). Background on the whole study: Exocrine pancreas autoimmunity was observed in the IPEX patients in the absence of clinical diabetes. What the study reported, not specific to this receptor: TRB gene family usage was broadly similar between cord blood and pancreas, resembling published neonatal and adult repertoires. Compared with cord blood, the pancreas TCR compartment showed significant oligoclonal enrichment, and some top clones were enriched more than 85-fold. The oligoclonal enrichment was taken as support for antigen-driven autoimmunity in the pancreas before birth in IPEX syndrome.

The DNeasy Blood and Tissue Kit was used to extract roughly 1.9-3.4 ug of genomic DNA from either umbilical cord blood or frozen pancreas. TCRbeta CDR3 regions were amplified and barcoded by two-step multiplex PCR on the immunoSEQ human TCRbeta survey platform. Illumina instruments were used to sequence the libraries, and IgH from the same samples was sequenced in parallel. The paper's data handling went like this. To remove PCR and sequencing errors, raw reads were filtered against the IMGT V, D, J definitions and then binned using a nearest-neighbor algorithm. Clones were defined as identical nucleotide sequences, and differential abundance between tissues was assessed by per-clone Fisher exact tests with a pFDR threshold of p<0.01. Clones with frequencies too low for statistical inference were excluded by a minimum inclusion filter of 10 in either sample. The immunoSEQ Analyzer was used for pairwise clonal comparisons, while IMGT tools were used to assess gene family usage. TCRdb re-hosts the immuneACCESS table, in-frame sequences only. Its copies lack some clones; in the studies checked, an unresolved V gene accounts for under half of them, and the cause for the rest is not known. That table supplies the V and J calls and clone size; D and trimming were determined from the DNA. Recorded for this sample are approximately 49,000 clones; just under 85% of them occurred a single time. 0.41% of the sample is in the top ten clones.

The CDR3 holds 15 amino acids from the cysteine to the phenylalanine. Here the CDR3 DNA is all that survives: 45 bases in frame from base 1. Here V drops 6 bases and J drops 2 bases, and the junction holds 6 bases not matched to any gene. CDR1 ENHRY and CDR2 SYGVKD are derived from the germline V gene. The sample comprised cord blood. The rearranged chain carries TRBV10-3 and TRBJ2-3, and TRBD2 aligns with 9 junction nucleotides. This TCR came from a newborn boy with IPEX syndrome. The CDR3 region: CAISARGRATDTQYF. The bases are TGTGCCATCAGCGCGCGCGGGAGGGCCACAGATACGCAGTATTTT.